This T cell receptor (beta chain) was obtained from a study of T cell repertoires in cytomegalovirus infection. Looking at the study overall: Public TCR beta signatures provided an indication of both CMV infection and a matching HLA type. Regarding the study as a whole: Dominant in the ex vivo response were TCR beta clonotypes restricted by HLA-C and specific for CMV.

TCRdb re-analysed the reads in MiXCR, keeping a single row per CDR3 protein. Counted here are about 900,000 distinct CDR3 sequences, around 29% occurring once; the ten biggest clones make up around an eighth. About this clonotype itself: Antigen unknown.

The sequences come from cultured CD8+ T cells from PBMCs, collected from culture after CMV antigen stimulation. This sequence was found in a human donor in good health (CMV status not recorded). Some clones in this sample may be carry-over from other donors' samples.

Here the CDR3 reads CASSPRPQQPQHF. The CDR3 nucleotides read TGTGCCAGTAGTCCAAGACCACAGCAGCCCCAGCATTTT. The chain has TRBV19 and TRBJ1-5; D is uncertain. Germline V CDR1 and CDR2: LNHDA, SQIVND (reference sequence). V was trimmed by 5 bases and J by 7 bases, leaving 12 bases between them. This CDR3 is 13 amino acids long.